This TCR beta chain came from a study of cytomegalovirus exposure and HLA in healthy donors. The study's findings and limits: Data from an earlier analysis indicated that most TCR beta V segments were productive either about 90% or about 30% of the time. TCR association rates varied by HLA locus in a later analysis, with DRB1 highest and HLA-C lowest. A list of 164 TCR beta chains associated with cytomegalovirus was given.

PCR employed 60 Vbeta and 13 Jbeta primers. Original methodology: Among the unique TCR beta chains that a later analysis counted, about 85 million in all, roughly 9.9 million were shared. Here immunoSEQ multiplex PCR was the method, and the copy in TCRdb shows in-frame clones only, minus some. V and J calls and clone size come straight from that table; D and trimming were deduced from the DNA. Among 40,000 or so clones listed, 60% to 70% were seen once. As regards this clone: Its antigen is not identified.

The source material was PBMCs. The clonotype was recovered from a man aged 35 to 55 in good health and CMV-seronegative.

The CDR3 sequence: CASRQTANTEAFF. The CDR3 DNA reads TGCGCCAGCAGGCAAACAGCGAACACTGAAGCTTTCTTT. This chain joins TRBV5-1 and TRBJ1-1; no definite D call. V lost 5 bases and J lost 1, with 9 bases in between. CDR3 length equals 13 residues. The V gene's germline CDR1 is SGHRS and CDR2 YFSETQ.